The subject of this entry is one T cell receptor (beta chain). No antigen is known for it. Naivety among CD8 cells was defined by CD45RO negativity and positive CCR7 selection, thereby excluding terminally differentiated effector memory CD45RA+ cells. Donors were healthy HIV-negative adults without recent acute infections or vaccinations. The sample originates from a study of shared clonotypes between healthy human individuals. The study's findings and limits: Researchers found naive subsets generally carried larger estimated richness than memory subsets. Clonotype sharing among donors was thought likely to change with sequencing depth.

The deep-level immunoSEQ assay was used. Clones were sequenced by immunoSEQ multiplex PCR, and TCRdb holds only the in-frame ones, with some missing. The data show roughly 2.1 million clones, roughly 91% seen once. This CDR3 has 14 amino acids. Trimming took off 10 bases at V and 0 bases at J, with 10 bases between the two ends. Germline CDR1 SNHLY, CDR2 FYNNEI. The clonotype comes from a young man in good health. Some clones in this sample may be carry-over from other donors' samples. Material: naive CD8+ T cells from PBMCs. The chain combines TRBV2 with TRBJ2-6, with a possible D match to TRBD1 (5 bases). In DNA, the CDR3 is TGTGCCACACTGACAGACTCTGGGGCCAACGTCCTGACTTTC. It specifies CATLTDSGANVLTF. Variable domain in full (rest from reference TRBV2 and TRBJ2-6): EPEVTQTPSHQVTQMGQEVILRCVPISNHLYFYWYRQILGQKVEFLVSFYNNEISEKSEIFDDQFSVERPDGSNFTLKIRSTKLEDSAMYFCATLTDSGANVLTFGAGSRLTVL.